This T cell receptor (beta chain) derives from a study of brain T cells in children with intractable seizures. Whole-study results and caveats: Clones missing pre-surgery may reflect undersampling of that blood sample. Patients' HCMV serostatus was unknown; virus specificity rests on CDR3 similarity alone.

Only in-frame clones appear in the TCRdb table, and some are missing; sequencing was by immunoSEQ multiplex PCR. The sample has under 400,000 clones; approximately 93% are singletons. Time point in this sample: blood from clinic visit 5 months post-surgery; TSC patient then seizure free. The sequenced cases were selected for having the highest brain T cell transcript signatures. At least one anti-epileptic drug was given before surgery. The V segment lost 2 bases and the J segment 0 bases; nucleotides outside the gene matches: 12. The CDR3 spans 20 residues. CDR1 is MGHRA and CDR2 is YSYEKL in the germline V gene. This clone was recorded once. Its antigen remains unknown.

The sample in question was peripheral blood, obtained 5 to 6 months after surgery. The sequence came from a boy under two years old with tuberous sclerosis and intractable seizures. This chain uses TRBV4-1 with TRBJ2-2, with 10 bases fitting TRBD1. The CDR3 loop reads CASSQLIARDRGTNTGELFF. For the CDR3, the DNA is TGCGCCAGCAGCCAACTAATTGCCCGGGACAGGGGAACGAACACCGGGGAGCTGTTTTTT.